This T cell receptor beta chain was sequenced in a study of cytomegalovirus exposure and HLA in healthy donors. For this clone: No antigen is known for it.

Overall study results and limits: Available immune exposure information covered CMV serostatus only.

This PCR relied on a set of 60 Vbeta primers and 13 Jbeta primers. Sequencing was performed with immunoSEQ multiplex PCR; in TCRdb, only in-frame clones are kept and a portion is missing. The sample has about 200,000 clones; almost 80% are singletons. Although they were nominally healthy when sampled, donors likely had unrecorded immune exposures. This CDR3 is 13 amino acids long. Germline CDR1 reads SEHNR; CDR2 reads FQNEAQ (reference sequence). J gave up 8 bases and V 5 bases, and 7 bases lay outside the gene matches. The sequenced sample consisted of PBMCs. The receptor comes from a male donor in good health and CMV-seronegative. The chain is built from TRBV7-9 and TRBJ1-2; 8 bases match TRBD1. The CDR3 spells CASSAAGGHGYTF. CDR3 bases: TGTGCCAGCAGCGCGGCAGGGGGCCACGGCTACACCTTC.